This T cell receptor (beta chain) was sequenced during a study of shared clonotypes between healthy human individuals. Findings and limits, study-wide: Richness estimates generally favored naive over memory subsets.

Partitioning of CD4+ cells yielded a CD45RA+ naive subset and a CD45RA-negative memory subset. The length of the CDR3 is 14 residues. V lost 2 bases and J lost 10, with 17 bases in between. The germline CDR1 and CDR2 sequences are SGHAT and FQNNGV. Of note for this clone: Its antigen is not identified.

Produced via immunoSEQ multiplex PCR; TCRdb's table is partial and in-frame only. The sample records over a million clones, approximately 98.5% being singletons. This sequence originates from a man aged 30 to 39 in good health. The sample comprised naive CD4+ T cells sorted from blood. Indicated subset: CD45RA+ positively selected. The chain employs TRBV11-2 and TRBJ1-1; tentative D call: TRBD1 (6 bases). The CDR3 spells CASSLKQGRVIAFF. In DNA form, the CDR3 reads TGTGCCAGCAGCTTAAAACAGGGTCGTGTTATAGCTTTCTTT.